These 21 T cell receptor beta chains came from one sample sequenced in a study of blood T cell repertoires in COVID-19. The protocol was immunoSEQ multiplex PCR, while the TCRdb copy is restricted to in-frame clones and leaves out a portion. The sample includes roughly 190,000 clones, roughly 76% of them seen just once. The sequencing sample was made of peripheral blood. These receptor sequences come from a woman between 35 and 50 years old with COVID-19, enrolled during active disease.

V and J are TRBV30 and TRBJ2-5; D not resolved. V lost 2 bases to trimming and J lost 2 bases, with 6 bases between them. Germline V gives CDR1 GTSNPN, CDR2 SVGIG (reference sequence). The CDR3 has 12 amino acids. The CDR3 loop is CAWSNQQETQYF. The CDR3 region has the DNA TGTGCCTGGAGTAACCAGCAAGAGACCCAGTACTTC.

This clone was counted only a few times. The J gene is TRBJ1-2, the V gene TRBV2; the D gene is possibly TRBD1 (5 bases). This CDR3 is built from 13 residues. Trimming pared 4 bases from V and 8 bases from J, leaving 14 bases between. CDR1 and CDR2 (germline): SNHLY, FYNNEI. In DNA form, the CDR3 reads TGTGCCAGCAGTGGGGTGGGACTGCGGGGCTACACCTTC. This gives the protein CASSGVGLRGYTF.

V usage is TRBV4-1 and J usage is TRBJ2-2; D gene uncertain. V was cut by 0 bases and J by 7 bases, with 3 bases left in between. This CDR3 spans 12 amino acids. The germline gives CDR1 MGHRA, CDR2 YSYEKL. The CDR3 DNA follows: TGCGCCAGCAGCCAAGACGGCGGGGAGCTGTTTTTT. It codes for CASSQDGGELFF.

J is TRBJ2-5 and V is TRBV21-1; the table's D call, TRBD1, was not checked against the DNA. TRBV21-1 is deemed a pseudogene. CDR3 size: 14 residues. CDR3: CASSKERQGETQYF. CDR3 nucleotide sequence: TGTGCCAGCAGCAAGGAGAGACAGGGCGAGACCCAGTACTTC.

This chain uses TRBV3-1 (or the pseudogene TRBV3-2) with TRBJ2-7, with TRBD1 matching over 7 bases. With V trimmed by 9 bases and J by 1 base, 6 bases remained unmatched. Germline V gives CDR1 LGHDT, CDR2 YNNKEL (reference sequence). The CDR3 extends over 13 amino acids. The CDR3 nucleotides read TGTGCCAGTTCAAGGGACAGTTCCTACGAGCAGTACTTC. As protein: CASSRDSSYEQYF.

Here the CDR3 reads CASSASGTSSRNEQFF. The CDR3 nucleotides read TGTGCCAGCAGCGCCTCAGGGACTAGCTCACGCAATGAGCAGTTCTTC. The chain links TRBV27 to TRBJ2-1, with 9 bases that match TRBD2. The germline V gene has CDR1 MNHEY and CDR2 SMNVEV (reference sequence). The CDR3 covers 16 residues. Germline trimming cut 6 bases from V and 6 bases from J; bases unmatched to any gene: 12.

The genes are TRBV7-2 and TRBJ2-2; D is possibly TRBD2 (6 bases). The CDR3 is 15 amino acids. V lost 5 bases and J 4 bases, leaving 14 bases between the germline ends. CDR1 and CDR2 from the germline V gene are SGHTA and FQGNSA. CDR3 protein: CASSPGTSGTGELFF. CDR3 DNA sequence: TGTGCCAGCAGCCCCGGGACTTCTGGCACCGGGGAGCTGTTTTTT.

The chain has TRBV27 and TRBJ2-1, with 7 bases that match TRBD2. The CDR3 extends over 15 amino acids. V gave up 4 bases and J gave up 6 bases; unmatched junction bases: 9. Germline values: CDR1 MNHEY, CDR2 SMNVEV (reference sequence). Here the CDR3 reads CASSSKRECPNEQFF. As DNA, the CDR3 is TGTGCCAGCAGTTCAAAGCGGGAATGCCCCAATGAGCAGTTCTTC.

V and J are TRBV5-1 and TRBJ2-5, with D perhaps matching TRBD2 (6 bases). This CDR3 is 15 amino acids long. Germline V gene sequence: CDR1 SGHRS, CDR2 YFSETQ. Trimming pared 3 bases from V and 7 bases from J, leaving 19 bases between. Written as DNA, the CDR3 is TGCGCCAGCAGCTCGGCCGGCGGGATGGGGACGACCCAGTACTTC. It translates to CASSSAGGMGTTQYF.

The chain couples TRBV6-5 to TRBJ2-5; TRBD1 matches at 11 bases. The CDR3 has 15 amino acids. V was clipped by 4 bases and J by 7 bases; unmatched bases: 8. Germline lookup yields CDR1 MNHEY and CDR2 SVGAGI. As DNA, the CDR3 is TGTGCCAGCAGTTGGACAGGGGGCGAGGAAGGGACCCAGTACTTC. It encodes CASSWTGGEEGTQYF.

This sequence joins TRBV9 and TRBJ2-3; D call uncertain. The ends were cut back, 1 base at V and 1 base at J, with 4 bases in the middle. CDR3 size: 13 residues. Per the germline V gene, CDR1 is SGDLS and CDR2 is YYNGEE. The CDR3 protein is CASSVRGTDTQYF. For the CDR3, the DNA is TGTGCCAGCAGCGTACGGGGCACAGATACGCAGTATTTT.

The chain carries TRBV27 and TRBJ2-1; D is perhaps TRBD1 (6 bases). V was pared by 8 bases and J by 9 bases, with 23 bases between. From germline, CDR1 is MNHEY and CDR2 SMNVEV (reference sequence). The CDR3 loop spans 15 amino acids. CDR3: CASSLGRGIPVEQFF. The CDR3 DNA sequence: TGTGCCAGCTCACTTGGCAGGGGAATACCGGTTGAGCAGTTCTTC.

The chain employs TRBV11-2 and TRBJ2-5, with 7 positions matching TRBD2. The CDR3 loop spans 15 amino acids. V lost 5 bases to trimming and J lost 5 bases; unmatched junction nucleotides: 11. Per the germline V gene, CDR1 is SGHAT and CDR2 is FQNNGV. CDR3 in DNA: TGTGCCAGCAGCCCCGGGAGGTTGGGGTCGGAGACCCAGTACTTC. Amino acids: CASSPGRLGSETQYF.

This clone was observed a few times. The rearrangement uses TRBV28 and TRBJ1-6; 7 bases fit TRBD1. CDR3 size: 15 residues. Germline V gene sequence: CDR1 MDHEN, CDR2 SYDVKM. The ends lost 5 bases at V and 10 bases at J; junction bases unmatched: 11. The CDR3 is CASSHTGTVGSPLHF. CDR3 nucleotide sequence: TGTGCCAGCAGTCACACCGGGACAGTGGGGTCACCCCTCCACTTT.

The chain employs TRBV18 and TRBJ2-3; perhaps TRBD1 as D (6 bases). V was pared by 3 bases and J by 0 bases, with 13 bases between. The CDR3 loop spans 16 amino acids. Germline CDR1 KGHSH, CDR2 LQKENI. The CDR3 loop is CASSPDGGASTDTQYF. CDR3 DNA: TGTGCCAGCTCACCTGATGGGGGCGCGAGCACAGATACGCAGTATTTT.

This clone came up a few times. The chain couples TRBV9 to TRBJ1-2; D is possibly TRBD1 (5 bases). This CDR3 region has 15 residues. V gave up 4 bases and J gave up 4 bases, with 17 bases separating them. Germline CDR1 SGDLS, CDR2 YYNGEE. This CDR3 is CASSFRPDTTYGYTF. DNA for the CDR3: TGTGCCAGCAGCTTCAGACCGGACACGACCTATGGCTACACCTTC.

This chain connects TRBV6-6 to TRBJ1-2; D ambiguous. Trimming stripped 6 bases from V and 6 bases from J, with 14 bases between. Germline V gene data show CDR1 as MNHNY and CDR2 as SVGAGI (reference sequence). The CDR3 loop spans 13 amino acids. The chain's CDR3 is CASSLSGLDGYTF. The CDR3 bases are TGTGCCAGCAGCCTGTCGGGATTAGATGGCTACACCTTC.

This clone came up once. This rearrangement joins TRBV30 to TRBJ1-1; 7 nucleotides agree with TRBD1. Trimming cost V 4 bases and J 4 bases; bases outside gene matches: 3. CDR1 and CDR2 (germline): GTSNPN, SVGIG (reference sequence). This CDR3 contains 12 residues. This CDR3 is CAWTGGGTEAFF. CDR3 in DNA: TGTGCCTGGACAGGGGGTGGCACTGAAGCTTTCTTT.

V is TRBV12-3 or TRBV12-4 and J is TRBJ2-1; 7 bases agree with TRBD2. This CDR3 is built from 13 residues. V was pared by 6 bases and J by 5 bases, with 4 bases of the junction left unmatched. As DNA, the CDR3 is TGTGCCAGCAGAAGACTAGCAGACAATGAGCAGTTCTTC. Translated: CASRRLADNEQFF.

This sequence joins TRBV6-5 and TRBJ1-2, with 7 bases identical to TRBD1. Germline assignment: CDR1 MNHEY and CDR2 SVGAGI. CDR3 length: 14 amino acids. The V and J ends lost 6 bases and 8 bases, in that order; junction bases with no gene match: 12. The CDR3 DNA follows: TGTGCCAGCAGAAACGACAGGGTGTTGGCGGGCTACACCTTC. Protein product: CASRNDRVLAGYTF.

The chain uses TRBV18 and TRBJ2-7; TRBD1 matches at 10 bases. This CDR3 region has 13 residues. The germline gives CDR1 KGHSH, CDR2 LQKENI. J lost 9 bases, V lost 3 bases, and 5 bases had no gene match. This CDR3 is CASSPSGTGVQYV. The DNA of the CDR3 is TGTGCCAGCTCACCGTCCGGGACAGGGGTGCAGTACGTC.